This TCR beta chain originates from a study of T cells after yellow fever vaccination (dated by TCRdb to between 2018 and 2021). Context from the whole study: Libraries from fractions with low cell numbers were prepared with the SMART-Seq v4 Ultra Low Input RNA kit. To follow T-cell clones before and after primary and booster YFV17D yellow fever vaccination, bulk TCR alpha and beta repertoires were sequenced over time. Two healthy male donors, one aged 18 to 30 and one aged 30 to 40 years, were included in the cohort. Bulk PBMC replicates and cell subsets were isolated from blood drawn at multiple timepoints before and after both primary and secondary immunization.

Results the study describes overall, beyond this receptor: A small fraction of clonotypes showed up in both the CD4 and CD8 compartments, probably as a result of convergent recombination. Computational filtering was needed because FACS-sorted repertoires could contain abundant contaminating clonotypes from the bulk population. Compared with the primary T-cell response, the secondary T-cell response was faster but weaker, reaching its peak on day 5 rather than on day 15. The study included only a couple of donors, which limits how far the findings can be generalized. Most clones expanded after primary vaccination (approximately 95% of CD4 and 88% of CD8) were re-detected after the booster, suggesting that broad memory maintenance occurred.

The germline V gene yields MNHNS for CDR1 and SASEGT for CDR2. The junction carries 14 bases between V and J, which are trimmed by 8 bases and 3 bases respectively. From the cysteine through the phenylalanine, the CDR3 covers 15 amino acids. Left in the record is the CDR3 DNA by itself, 45 bases read in frame from the first base. Synthesis of TCR cDNA relied on 5'RACE template switching, a step that introduced a universal primer site along with unique molecular identifiers. Priming of cDNA synthesis was performed from both the TCR alpha and TCR beta constant segments. Library amplification used two PCR steps, and the second PCR step added sample barcodes and sequencing adapters. Sequencing of libraries was done on Illumina HiSeq 2500 (2x100 bp) or NovaSeq (2x150 bp). For the original study's pipeline: Demultiplexing of reads and collapsing into UMI consensus sequences were performed with MIGEC, and V(D)J alignment was carried out with MiXCR. Vaccine-responding clonotypes were identified with edgeR using replicate PBMC samples, with FDR below 0.01 and a log2 fold change above 5 up to day 15 being required. Bulk clonotypes were assigned CD4 or CD8 identity according to which sequenced CD4 or CD8 repertoire held them at higher abundance. TCRdb handled the public reads itself, with Q25 trimming in fastp and clone calling in MiXCR, and kept productive beta chains. All rows with the same CDR3 protein become a single entry with the most common DNA and genes. The V and J calls follow TCRdb's processing rather than the paper's. The sample profile shows some 350,000 distinct CDR3 sequences; 8% to 10% of them were found once. In total, the top ten clones hold under 20% of the sample.

This clonotype was seen a handful of times. What this receptor recognizes is not known. No base-level quality is on record; no much larger clone is a single base apart. The treatment or condition label, as the study defines it: live attenuated yellow fever vaccine strain. At each blood-draw timepoint, two biological replicates of bulk PBMCs were obtained. A standard Ficoll-Paque protocol was used to isolate PBMCs from peripheral blood. TriZol was used to extract RNA from bulk PBMCs, CD4 and CD8 fractions, and dextramer-positive and dextramer-negative fractions. The chain uses TRBV6-1 and TRBJ1-6; TRBD1 is a possible D gene, resting on 6 matching bases. The clonotype originates from a man younger than 35 who received the YFV17D yellow fever vaccine. The sequencing used PBMCs, collected on the day of the first yellow fever vaccination. The sequenced DNA is TGTGCCAGCCACTCGACAGGCCGCTATAATTCACCCCTCCACTTT. It codes for CASHSTGRYNSPLHF.